This T cell receptor beta chain was profiled in a study of T-cell reconstitution after alpha-beta-depleted transplantation in children. Unique molecular identifiers tagged the TCRbeta library. TCRdb called the PCR reads again in MiXCR, with one record for every CDR3 protein. The data hold about 640,000 distinct CDR3 sequences, with 15% to 20% observed a single time. With 2 bases removed from V and 3 bases from J, the gap between germline ends came to 7 bases. Germline CDR1 is LNHNV and CDR2 is YYDKDF (reference sequence). The CDR3 totals 14 residues. The source of this sequence is a human donor who donated a stem cell graft to a child with acute myeloid leukemia. The sample here was PBMCs from the stem cell graft donor, taken from the stem cell graft. The rearrangement links TRBV15 to TRBJ2-2, with D unresolved. The CDR3 loop reads CATSRSIYTGELFF. The DNA for the CDR3 is TGTGCCACCAGCAGATCCATCTACACCGGGGAGCTGTTTTTT.